The clone carrying this T cell receptor (beta chain) appeared many times. This record belongs to a study of CD8 T cells in ankylosing spondylitis. In TCRdb, the 5' RACE reads were re-called with MiXCR into one record per CDR3 protein. The table records roughly 250,000 distinct CDR3 sequences, about 9.1% of them present only once. The CDR3 totals 14 residues. The V and J ends lost 0 bases and 3 bases respectively, with 6 bases between them. Germline CDR1 reads SGDLS; CDR2 reads YYNGEE. This chain connects TRBV9 to TRBJ2-2, with D unresolved. The sample was blood, either unsorted or a sorted T cell fraction (not recorded which). The receptor was isolated from a male donor with ankylosing spondylitis or in good health (not recorded which). Here the CDR3 reads CASSVERHTGELFF. The DNA of the CDR3 is TGTGCCAGCAGCGTAGAGAGGCACACCGGGGAGCTGTTTTTT.